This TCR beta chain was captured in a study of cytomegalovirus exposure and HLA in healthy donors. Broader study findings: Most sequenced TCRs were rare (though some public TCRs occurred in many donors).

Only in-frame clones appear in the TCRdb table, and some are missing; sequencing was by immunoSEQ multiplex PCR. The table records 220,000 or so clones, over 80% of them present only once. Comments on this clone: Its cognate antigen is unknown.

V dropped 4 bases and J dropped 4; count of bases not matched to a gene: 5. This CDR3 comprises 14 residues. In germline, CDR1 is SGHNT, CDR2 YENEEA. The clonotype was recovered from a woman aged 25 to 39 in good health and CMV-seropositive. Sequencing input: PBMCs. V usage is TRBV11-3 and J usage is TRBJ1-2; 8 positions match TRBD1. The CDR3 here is CASSSSTGGYGYTF. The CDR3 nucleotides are TGTGCCAGCAGCTCCAGCACAGGGGGCTATGGCTACACCTTC.